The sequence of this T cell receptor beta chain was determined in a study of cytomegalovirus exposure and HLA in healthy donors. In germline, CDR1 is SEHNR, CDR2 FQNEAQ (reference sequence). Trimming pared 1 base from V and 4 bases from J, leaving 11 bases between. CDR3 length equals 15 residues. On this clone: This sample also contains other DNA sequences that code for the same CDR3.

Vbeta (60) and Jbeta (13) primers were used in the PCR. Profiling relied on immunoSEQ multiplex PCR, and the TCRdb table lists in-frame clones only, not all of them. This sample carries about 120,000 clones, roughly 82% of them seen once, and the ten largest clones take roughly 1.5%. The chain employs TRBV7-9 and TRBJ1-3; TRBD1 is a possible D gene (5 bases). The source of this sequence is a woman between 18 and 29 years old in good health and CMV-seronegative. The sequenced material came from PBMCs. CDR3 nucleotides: TGTGCCAGCAGCTTAGGGCAGGGTGCGGGAAACACCATATATTTT. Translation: CASSLGQGAGNTIYF.